Below, 14 T cell receptor beta chains from the same sample are listed, as sequenced in a study of CXCR3-negative and CXCR3-positive naive CD8 T cells. TRB cDNA libraries were made by UMI-labeled 5' RACE. Following a re-call of the 5' RACE reads, TCRdb has one entry per CDR3 protein and lacks DNA. Its clone listing holds 40,000 to 55,000 distinct CDR3 sequences. The sequenced sample consisted of naive CXCR3- CD8+ T cells from blood. Subset described: CD45RO-CCR7+CD27+CD95- naive CD8+ T cells lacking CXCR3 (TNR3-). The source is a human donor in good health. Some clones in this sample may be carry-over from other donors' samples.

The chain is built from TRBV29-1 and TRBJ2-6. The CDR3 is 14 residues long. From germline, CDR1 is SQVTM and CDR2 ANQGSEA. This CDR3 reads CSVITISGANVLTF.

V is TRBV7-9 and J is TRBJ2-7; the TCRdb call, TRBD2, lacks DNA for checking. The CDR3 extends over 16 amino acids. Germline CDR1 SEHNR, CDR2 FQNEAQ (reference sequence). CDR3 sequence: CASSRTSGKASYEQYF.

V and J are TRBV5-6 and TRBJ2-2. This CDR3 has 14 amino acids. Germline lookup yields CDR1 SGHDT and CDR2 YYEEEE. CDR3 region: CASSLMGWAGELFF. Complete variable domain (other parts from reference TRBV5-6 and TRBJ2-2): DAGVTQSPTHLIKTRGQQVTLRCSPKSGHDTVSWYQQALGQGPQFIFQYYEEEERQRGNFPDRFSGHQFPNYSSELNVNALLLGDSALYLCASSLMGWAGELFFGEGSRLTVL.

The chain has TRBV5-6 and TRBJ2-7; absent DNA, TCRdb's TRBD1 call cannot be checked. The germline V gene encodes CDR1 SGHDT and CDR2 YYEEEE. This CDR3 is 15 amino acids long. CDR3 in amino acids: CASSSEGQGDYEQYF.

Here the CDR3 reads CASSHRGGGTEAFF. V gene TRBV5-1 combines with J gene TRBJ1-1. Germline values: CDR1 SGHRS, CDR2 YFSETQ. The CDR3 has 14 amino acids.

This chain links TRBV24-1 with TRBJ1-1; without DNA, the TCRdb call of TRBD1 cannot be checked. This CDR3 is 14 amino acids long. The germline V gene has CDR1 KGHDR and CDR2 SFDVKD. The CDR3 sequence is CATSETGTGTEAFF.

The chain joins TRBV5-5 to TRBJ2-1; TCRdb outputs TRBD2, but without DNA this stays unchecked. Germline CDR1 is SGHKS and CDR2 is YYEKEE (reference sequence). The CDR3 length is 16 residues. The CDR3 is CASSLSKWANYNEQFF.

This clonotype is classed as medium-sized (0.01 to 0.1%) by frequency. This chain connects TRBV29-1 to TRBJ2-2; the TCRdb call, TRBD1, lacks DNA for checking. Germline loops: CDR1 SQVTM, CDR2 ANQGSEA. The CDR3 is made up of 14 amino acids. The CDR3 here is CSVVGTANTGELFF.

V gene TRBV27 combines with J gene TRBJ2-7; checking the TCRdb D call of TRBD1 is not possible without DNA. CDR3 size: 16 residues. Germline V lookup: CDR1 MNHEY, CDR2 SMNVEV (reference sequence). The CDR3 here is CASSTLPGQGGYEQYF.

The CDR3 here is CSASGWERSTDTQYF. The chain carries TRBV20-1 and TRBJ2-3; without DNA, the TCRdb call of TRBD2 cannot be checked. The germline CDR1 and CDR2 sequences are DFQATT and SNEGSKA (reference sequence). This CDR3 is built from 15 residues.

The rearrangement links TRBV5-1 to TRBJ1-2. The CDR3 is 13 residues long. Germline V lookup: CDR1 SGHRS, CDR2 YFSETQ. CDR3 loop: CASSFGSYAGYTF.

The rearrangement joins TRBV4-2 to TRBJ2-1; as DNA is missing, the TRBD2 call by TCRdb cannot be tested. This CDR3 region has 14 residues. Germline V gene data show CDR1 as LGHNA and CDR2 as YNFKEQ. CDR3 residues: CASSQAGGVDEQFF.

The genes are TRBV5-1 and TRBJ2-7; TCRdb's assignment of TRBD1 cannot be checked, as there is no DNA. The germline CDR1 and CDR2 sequences are SGHRS and YFSETQ. The CDR3 covers 15 residues. The CDR3 sequence is CASSLGQGSSYEQYF.

The chain joins TRBV7-2 to TRBJ2-3; the TCRdb D gene call, TRBD2, has no DNA to confirm it. The CDR3 spans 16 residues. Germline V gives CDR1 SGHTA, CDR2 FQGNSA. This CDR3 is CASSLGERPGRDTQYF.